The 17 T cell receptor beta chains reported below all come from one sample, sequenced in a study of blood T cells in healthy people across ages. A sample-barcoded 5' primer and a J-beta primer mix were used in a second PCR of about 7 to 11 cycles. One entry per CDR3 protein, called by TCRdb with MiXCR from the 5' RACE reads. The sample gives under 950,000 distinct CDR3 sequences, 20% to 25% of which show up once; around 21% is in the top ten. The sequencing input was blood. These receptors came from a man between 65 and 80 years old in good health.

The CDR3 protein is CASSSQPAGRNTEAFF. Written as DNA, the CDR3 is TGCGCCAGCAGCTCACAACCAGCCGGAAGGAACACTGAAGCTTTCTTT. J is TRBJ1-1 and V is TRBV5-1; D unresolved. CDR1 and CDR2 from the germline V gene are SGHRS and YFSETQ. This CDR3 is 16 amino acids long. V lost 3 bases, J lost 1 base, and 16 bases lay in between. Full variable domain (remainder filled in from reference TRBV5-1 and TRBJ1-1): KAGVTQTPRYLIKTRGQQVTLSCSPISGHRSVSWYQQTPGQGLQFLFEYFSETQRNKGNFPGRFSGRQFSNSRSEMNVSTLELGDSALYLCASSSQPAGRNTEAFFGQGTRLTVV.

This clonotype was seen a handful of times. The CDR3 spells CASSPSAQLASYNEQFF. The CDR3 nucleotides read TGTGCCAGCAGCCCCTCCGCCCAATTAGCGTCCTACAATGAGCAGTTCTTC. The chain combines TRBV9 with TRBJ2-1, with D possibly TRBD2 on 5 matching bases. Germline V CDR1 and CDR2: SGDLS, YYNGEE. V lost 4 bases to trimming and J lost 1 base, with 18 bases between them. The CDR3 is made up of 17 amino acids. Full variable domain (rest looked up from reference TRBV9 and TRBJ2-1): DSGVTQTPKHLITATGQRVTLRCSPRSGDLSVYWYQQSLDQGLQFLIQYYNGEERAKGNILERFSAQQFPDLHSELNLSSLELGDSALYFCASSPSAQLASYNEQFFGPGTRLTVL.

The genes are TRBV15 and TRBJ1-1, with unresolved D. Per the germline V gene, CDR1 is LNHNV and CDR2 is YYDKDF (reference sequence). Trimming shortened V by 3 bases and J by 1 base, and 12 bases separated the two germline ends. The CDR3 is made up of 15 amino acids. The CDR3: CATSSRVAENTEAFF. The CDR3 coding sequence is TGTGCCACCAGCAGTCGGGTGGCGGAGAACACTGAAGCTTTCTTT.

The J gene is TRBJ1-2, the V gene TRBV3-1; tentative D call: TRBD1 (6 bases). The CDR3 covers 13 residues. The V end was cut by 8 bases, the J end by 7 bases, with 17 bases between. Germline V gene data show CDR1 as LGHDT and CDR2 as YNNKEL (reference sequence). The CDR3: CASVAQGRSGYTF. The CDR3 coding sequence is TGTGCCAGCGTTGCCCAGGGGAGGAGTGGCTACACCTTC.

This clonotype was observed a few times. This sequence joins TRBV20-1 and TRBJ2-7; TRBD2 matches 13 bases. V was clipped by 0 bases and J by 7 bases; unmatched bases: 3. The CDR3 extends over 14 amino acids. Germline V gives CDR1 DFQATT, CDR2 SNEGSKA (reference sequence). The CDR3 loop is CSAREMGLAGEQYF. The DNA of the CDR3 is TGCAGTGCTAGAGAGATGGGACTAGCGGGGGAGCAGTACTTC.

This clonotype was counted only a few times. The rearrangement joins TRBV18 to TRBJ1-1, with 8 nucleotides matching TRBD1. Losses at the gene ends were 3 bases for V and 5 bases for J; bases not matched to a gene: 8. The CDR3 is 15 amino acids. In germline, CDR1 is KGHSH, CDR2 LQKENI. The CDR3 reads CASSPQGAPVTEAFF. CDR3 DNA sequence: TGTGCCAGCTCACCGCAGGGGGCCCCTGTGACTGAAGCTTTCTTT. Using reference TRBV18 and TRBJ1-1 for the parts outside the CDR3, the full variable domain is NAGVMQNPRHLVRRRGQEARLRCSPMKGHSHVYWYRQLPEEGLKFMVYLQKENIIDESGMPKERFSAEFPKEGPSILRIQQVVRGDSAAYFCASSPQGAPVTEAFFGQGTRLTVV.

This clonotype came up a few times. The V and J genes are TRBV28 and TRBJ2-7, with 8 positions matching TRBD1. The germline gives CDR1 MDHEN, CDR2 SYDVKM. After removal of 4 bases from V and 2 bases from J, the junction contained 10 bases not matched to a gene. This CDR3 has 16 residues. The CDR3 coding sequence is TGTGCCAGCAGTTCCCCTCACAGGGGGAGACCCTACGAGCAGTACTTC. Translating gives CASSSPHRGRPYEQYF.

This clonotype has just a few counts. The rearrangement uses TRBV12-3 or TRBV12-4 and TRBJ1-4; perhaps TRBD1 as D (6 bases). The CDR3 is made up of 14 amino acids. Trimming removed 2 bases from V and 8 bases from J, with 12 bases in between. CDR3 bases: TGTGCCAGCAGTTTACTGGGGGCAGGGGAAAAACTGTTTTTT. It translates to CASSLLGAGEKLFF.

This clonotype was seen only a few times. V usage is TRBV3-1 and J usage is TRBJ2-5; D not resolved. CDR3 length: 16 residues. Germline V gene data show CDR1 as LGHDT and CDR2 as YNNKEL (reference sequence). The V end lost 6 bases, the J end lost 2 bases, and 19 bases lay between the germline ends. In DNA, the CDR3 is TGTGCCAGCAGTCGGCGTCTCGGGCAGAATCAAGAGACCCAGTACTTC. Amino acid sequence: CASSRRLGQNQETQYF.

The rearrangement links TRBV5-1 to TRBJ2-5; D unresolved. The better agreement between TRBJ2-1 and the DNA end casts doubt on the J call. The CDR3 has 13 residues. Germline-derived CDR1 and CDR2 are SGHRS and YFSETQ. The CDR3 loop is CASSSPVGNEQFF. CDR3 nucleotides: TGCGCCAGCAGCTCCCCTGTGGGCAATGAGCAGTTCTTC.

The sample holds a few counts of this clonotype. The chain combines TRBV9 with TRBJ1-1, with D perhaps matching TRBD1 (5 bases). This CDR3 has 14 residues. Trimming stripped 0 bases from V and 8 bases from J, with 14 bases between. Per the germline V gene, CDR1 is SGDLS and CDR2 is YYNGEE. CDR3 loop: CASSVGPGRMEAFF. The CDR3 nucleotides read TGTGCCAGCAGCGTAGGACCGGGACGGATGGAAGCTTTCTTT.

This chain connects TRBV6-6 to TRBJ2-7; D uncertain. Germline CDR1 MNHNY, CDR2 SVGAGI (reference sequence). V lost 5 bases to trimming and J lost 0 bases, with 14 bases between them. The CDR3 runs to 15 residues. CDR3 nucleotide sequence: TGTGCCAGCAGTCCCAAAGACGCCCCCTCCTACGAGCAGTACTTC. Residues: CASSPKDAPSYEQYF.

A few counts support this clonotype. The chain is built from TRBV12-3 or TRBV12-4 and TRBJ2-4; D might be TRBD1 or TRBD2, each matching 6 bases. The CDR3 extends over 15 amino acids. Trimming removed 6 bases at V and 2 bases at J, with 14 bases between. Here the CDR3 reads CASRGGGLTKNIQYF. The CDR3 DNA reads as TGTGCCAGCAGAGGAGGGGGGCTGACCAAAAACATTCAGTACTTC.

About this clonotype itself: Germline and junction disagree at one end, which may indicate a read error. This chain connects TRBV30 to TRBJ2-5; perhaps TRBD2 as D (6 bases). This CDR3 region has 11 residues. Germline V gene sequence: CDR1 GTSNPN, CDR2 SVGIG (reference sequence). This CDR3 is CAWSTGTGRFF. The DNA for the CDR3 is TGTGCCTGGAGTACCGGGACGGGGAGGTTCTTC.

The V and J genes are TRBV7-8 and TRBJ2-1; D might be TRBD2 (5 bases). The CDR3 has 14 amino acids. The V gene lost 8 bases and the J gene lost 9 bases, with 20 bases spanning the gap. Germline V gene sequence: CDR1 SGHVS, CDR2 FQNEAQ. The CDR3 region is CASRLSRIEGEQFF. The CDR3, as DNA: TGTGCCAGCCGCCTGAGCCGAATTGAGGGTGAGCAGTTCTTC.

Notes on this clonotype: The conserved phenylalanine or tryptophan normally closing the CDR3 is absent here, so this likely arose from a read error. This chain joins TRBV5-1 and TRBJ2-7, with 7 bases matching TRBD1. The CDR3 has 15 amino acids. V shed 1 base, J shed 2 bases, and the junction held 6 bases outside the gene matches. Germline CDR1 is SGHRS and CDR2 is YFSETQ. The CDR3 DNA follows: TGCGCCAGCAGCTTGTCTCCAGGGGGACCCTACGAGCAGTACTTG. This encodes CASSLSPGGPYEQYL.

This clonotype occurred a few times. Here the CDR3 DNA reads TGCAGCGCCCAGGACAGGGGATCGGGGAACACTGAAGCTTTCTTT. Translated: CSAQDRGSGNTEAFF. The chain uses TRBV29-1 and TRBJ1-1; 9 bases align to TRBD1. V dropped 7 bases and J dropped 1; count of bases not matched to a gene: 10. The CDR3 loop spans 15 amino acids. CDR1 is SQVTM, CDR2 ANQGSEA, per germline. The whole variable domain, filled in from reference TRBV29-1 and TRBJ1-1, reads SAVISQKPSRDICQRGTSLTIQCQVDSQVTMMFWYRQQPGQSLTLIATANQGSEATYESGFVIDKFPISRPNLTFSTLTVSNMSPEDSSIYLCSAQDRGSGNTEAFFGQGTRLTVV.